The 25 T cell receptor beta chains in this list originate from one sample, sequenced in a study of T cell repertoires in ileal Crohn's disease. Profiled with immunoSEQ multiplex PCR; TCRdb holds only in-frame clones, not every one. The profile shows about 62,000 clones, about 89% of them singletons. This sample's time point: neoterminal ileum biopsy at postoperative endoscopy, about 6 months after surgery. The sample consisted of ileal tissue. Receptors were obtained from an adult with Crohn's disease.

This rearrangement joins TRBV6-1 to TRBJ1-1; unclear D gene. The germline V gene has CDR1 MNHNS and CDR2 SASEGT. Trimming shortened V by 6 bases and J by 3 bases, and 11 bases separated the two germline ends. The CDR3 length is 13 residues. For the CDR3, the DNA is TGTGCCAGCAGAAGGAGACCGGACACTGAAGCTTTCTTT. This sequence encodes CASRRRPDTEAFF.

The genes are TRBV15 and TRBJ2-3; tentatively, D is TRBD2 (6 bases). The CDR3 consists of 14 residues. Germline-derived CDR1 and CDR2 are LNHNV and YYDKDF (reference sequence). V was cut by 1 base and J by 1 base, with 6 bases left in between. The CDR3 region is CATSRGGGTDTQYF. The CDR3 DNA is TGTGCCACCAGCAGAGGGGGGGGCACAGATACGCAGTATTTT.

The rearrangement links TRBV18 to TRBJ2-4; D remains ambiguous. V was cut by 0 bases and J by 11 bases, with 11 bases left in between. Germline CDR1 is KGHSH and CDR2 is LQKENI. The CDR3 runs 13 residues. CDR3 residues: CASSPPSVYLQYF. The CDR3 nucleotides read TGTGCCAGCTCACCACCGAGCGTCTACCTTCAGTACTTC.

V and J are TRBV11-3 and TRBJ2-1; the D gene is possibly TRBD2 (5 bases). The CDR3 has 16 amino acids. The V gene lost 3 bases and the J gene lost 0 bases, with 12 bases spanning the gap. The germline gives CDR1 SGHNT, CDR2 YENEEA. The CDR3, as DNA: TGTGCCAGCAGCTTCGGACTGAAAATCTCCTACAATGAGCAGTTCTTC. It translates to CASSFGLKISYNEQFF.

The V and J genes are TRBV4-2 and TRBJ1-2; 8 nucleotides match TRBD1. Germline values: CDR1 LGHNA, CDR2 YNFKEQ. The CDR3 is 14 amino acids. Trimming cost V 2 bases and J 14 bases; bases outside gene matches: 13. The CDR3 protein is CASSQTPGQEHLTF. The CDR3 DNA reads as TGTGCCAGCAGCCAAACTCCGGGACAGGAACACTTGACCTTC.

The gene calls are TRBV15 and TRBJ2-3, with D possibly matching TRBD2 (6 bases). With 5 bases removed from V and 4 bases from J, the gap between germline ends came to 13 bases. The CDR3 runs to 14 residues. Germline V gene sequence: CDR1 LNHNV, CDR2 YYDKDF (reference sequence). CDR3 region: CATSPFPGADTQYF. CDR3 DNA: TGTGCCACCAGCCCGTTCCCGGGGGCAGATACGCAGTATTTT.

The chain links TRBV19 to TRBJ2-7, with 8 bases fitting TRBD1. J gave up 6 bases and V 1 base, and 5 bases lay outside the gene matches. Per the germline V gene, CDR1 is LNHDA and CDR2 is SQIVND (reference sequence). The CDR3 spans 14 residues. CDR3 sequence (DNA): TGTGCCAGTAGTATAGGACAGGGGAATGGCGAGCAGTACTTC. Amino acid sequence: CASSIGQGNGEQYF. Together with reference TRBV19 and TRBJ2-7, the CDR3 gives the full variable domain: DGGITQSPKYLFRKEGQNVTLSCEQNLNHDAMYWYRQDPGQGLRLIYYSQIVNDFQKGDIAEGYSVSREKKESFPLTVTSAQKNPTAFYLCASSIGQGNGEQYFGPGTRLTVT.

This clone was recorded only once. The chain links TRBV28 to TRBJ2-2; tentative D call: TRBD1 (5 bases). The CDR3 is 14 amino acids. CDR1 and CDR2 from the germline V gene are MDHEN and SYDVKM. Between the trimmed V and J ends, which lost 8 bases and 3 bases, there was a span of 13 bases. This CDR3 is CASYRGRDTGELFF. CDR3 DNA sequence: TGTGCCAGCTATAGGGGCCGAGACACCGGGGAGCTGTTTTTT.

The rearrangement joins TRBV5-6 to TRBJ2-3, with TRBD1 matching over 8 bases. This CDR3 comprises 15 residues. CDR1 SGHDT and CDR2 YYEEEE come from the germline V gene. V trimming: 5 bases; J trimming: 1 base; junction bases outside the gene matches: 6. This CDR3 is CASSPDRVGTDTQYF. Written as DNA, the CDR3 is TGTGCCAGCAGTCCGGACAGGGTAGGCACAGATACGCAGTATTTT.

The rearrangement uses TRBV25-1 and TRBJ1-1; D is perhaps TRBD1 (6 bases). The CDR3 is made up of 11 amino acids. The V end was cut by 6 bases, the J end by 11 bases, with 13 bases between. Germline V gene lookup returns CDR1 MGHDK and CDR2 SYGVNS. The CDR3 DNA sequence: TGTGCCAGCAGGACAGGTACGTCGGCTTTCTTT. Its translation: CASRTGTSAFF.

The J gene is TRBJ1-1, the V gene TRBV28; D remains ambiguous. V lost 5 bases and J lost 5, with 12 bases in between. Germline V gives CDR1 MDHEN, CDR2 SYDVKM. This CDR3 is 13 amino acids long. The CDR3 DNA reads as TGTGCCAGCAGTCCAGGATCTTTTACTGAAGCTTTCTTT. It specifies CASSPGSFTEAFF.

This clone was found once. The gene calls are TRBV6-1 and TRBJ2-5; no clear D. The length of the CDR3 is 15 residues. Germline V gives CDR1 MNHNS, CDR2 SASEGT. The ends were cut back, 1 base at V and 4 bases at J, with 13 bases in the middle. The CDR3 DNA sequence: TGTGCCAGCAGTGAAGGTCTTAGAGCTTTAGAGACCCAGTACTTC. Translating gives CASSEGLRALETQYF.

V is TRBV10-1 and J is TRBJ1-5; D is perhaps TRBD1 (6 bases). V lost 9 bases to trimming and J lost 1 base, with 16 bases between them. The CDR3 is 15 residues long. CDR1 is WNHNN and CDR2 is SYGVQD in the germline V gene (reference sequence). CDR3 nucleotides: TGCGCCAGTTACCTCCGGGACACCAGCAATCAGCCCCAGCATTTT. It encodes CASYLRDTSNQPQHF.

The gene calls are TRBV18 and TRBJ2-1; a possible D gene is TRBD1 (6 bases). Trimming removed 6 bases at V and 13 bases at J, with 16 bases between. This CDR3 contains 12 residues. Germline V gives CDR1 KGHSH, CDR2 LQKENI. CDR3 loop: CASSERGRGQFF. The DNA of the CDR3 is TGTGCCAGCTCGGAGAGGGGGAGAGGACAGTTCTTC.

The rearrangement uses TRBV4-1 and TRBJ2-1; D is uncertain. Germline values: CDR1 MGHRA, CDR2 YSYEKL. The V end lost 2 bases, the J end lost 8 bases, and 7 bases lay between the germline ends. This CDR3 contains 12 residues. CDR3 protein: CASSQPGYEQFF. The DNA for the CDR3 is TGCGCCAGCAGCCAACCGGGTTATGAGCAGTTCTTC.

This clone has only a few counts. The CDR3 region is CASSLDRYYGYTF. CDR3 coding DNA: TGTGCCAGCAGCCTCGACAGATACTATGGCTACACCTTC. This chain joins TRBV13 and TRBJ1-2; tentatively, D is TRBD1 (5 bases). CDR3 size: 13 residues. V dropped 5 bases and J dropped 3 bases, with 10 bases sitting between them. The V gene's germline CDR1 is PRHDT and CDR2 FYEKMQ (reference sequence).

V usage is TRBV27 and J usage is TRBJ2-1; D might be TRBD1 (5 bases). The CDR3 sequence is 13 residues long. Germline CDR1 reads MNHEY; CDR2 reads SMNVEV (reference sequence). Trimming cost V 5 bases and J 2 bases, with 7 bases left between them. Here the CDR3 reads CASSPRAYNEQFF. CDR3 DNA sequence: TGTGCCAGCAGTCCCAGGGCCTACAATGAGCAGTTCTTC.

The chain couples TRBV6-1 to TRBJ1-2; TRBD1 matches at 7 bases. The CDR3 contains 13 residues. Germline loops: CDR1 MNHNS, CDR2 SASEGT. Losses at the gene ends were 6 bases for V and 4 bases for J; bases not matched to a gene: 5. DNA of the CDR3: TGTGCCAGCAGGGGACAGACTTTCTATGGCTACACCTTC. It codes for CASRGQTFYGYTF.

The rearrangement links TRBV10-3 to TRBJ2-7, with a tentative D call TRBD1 (5 bases). This CDR3 is 12 amino acids long. The germline CDR1 and CDR2 sequences are ENHRY and SYGVKD. V was clipped by 4 bases and J by 3 bases, with 7 bases between them. The CDR3 region has the DNA TGTGCCATCAGTGGGCAGGGCTACGAGCAGTACTTC. Its protein is CAISGQGYEQYF.

Here the CDR3 reads CASSPHWSPLHF. CDR3 sequence (DNA): TGTGCCAGCAGTCCTCACTGGTCACCCCTCCACTTT. The genes are TRBV6-5 and TRBJ1-6, with D uncertain. The V end was cut by 5 bases, the J end by 10 bases, with 9 bases between. This CDR3 region has 12 residues. Germline loops: CDR1 MNHEY, CDR2 SVGAGI.

The chain carries TRBV7-2 and TRBJ2-7; 12 bases fit TRBD2. This CDR3 is built from 17 residues. Trimming took 5 bases from V and 2 from J; bases not matched to a gene: 10. Germline V gene sequence: CDR1 SGHTA, CDR2 FQGNSA. This CDR3 reads CASSATGLAGLTYEQYF. For the CDR3, the DNA is TGTGCCAGCAGCGCGACAGGACTAGCGGGGCTTACCTACGAGCAGTACTTC.

The V gene is TRBV5-1, the J gene TRBJ1-2, with TRBD1 identical over 10 bases. The CDR3 totals 15 residues. Germline-derived CDR1 and CDR2 are SGHRS and YFSETQ. The trim removed 4 bases at V and 4 bases at J, leaving 7 bases unmatched. CDR3 nucleotides: TGCGCCAGCAGCACCGACAGGGGGCGAGGCTATGGCTACACCTTC. This translates into CASSTDRGRGYGYTF.

The chain has TRBV15 and TRBJ1-5; D is possibly TRBD1 (5 bases). The ends were cut back, 2 bases at V and 6 bases at J, with 11 bases in the middle. The CDR3 is 14 amino acids. Germline loops: CDR1 LNHNV, CDR2 YYDKDF (reference sequence). CDR3 in DNA: TGTGCCACCAGCAGATCTGGAGGGGCTCAGCCCCAGCATTTT. It codes for CATSRSGGAQPQHF.

This sequence joins TRBV27 and TRBJ1-5; possible D gene TRBD1, 5 bases. The CDR3 loop spans 14 amino acids. CDR1 and CDR2 from the germline V gene are MNHEY and SMNVEV (reference sequence). Trimming pared 5 bases from V and 11 bases from J, leaving 19 bases between. The CDR3 here is CASSPDGGLGTQHF. The CDR3 DNA is TGTGCCAGCAGTCCCGACGGGGGGTTAGGGACCCAGCATTTT.

V usage is TRBV19 and J usage is TRBJ2-2; D is ambiguous. The length of the CDR3 is 13 residues. V shed 3 bases and J shed 8 bases, with 10 bases lying between them. Germline V lookup: CDR1 LNHDA, CDR2 SQIVND (reference sequence). The CDR3 sequence is CASSIALTGELFF. The CDR3 region has the DNA TGTGCCAGTAGTATTGCTCTTACAGGGGAGCTGTTTTTT.